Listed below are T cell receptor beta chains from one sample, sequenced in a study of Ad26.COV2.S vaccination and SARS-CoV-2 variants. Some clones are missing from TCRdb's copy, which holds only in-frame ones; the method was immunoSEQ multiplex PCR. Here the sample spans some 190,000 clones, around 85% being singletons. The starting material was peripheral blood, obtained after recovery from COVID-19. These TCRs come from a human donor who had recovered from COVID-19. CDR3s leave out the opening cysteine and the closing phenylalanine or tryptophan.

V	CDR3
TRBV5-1	ATGVGNAITDTQY
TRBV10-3	AITPGLPYEQY
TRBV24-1	ATSDSTGTPDTQY
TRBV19	ASSARTSSSEQF
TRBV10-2	ASSRTSGNYEQY
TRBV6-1	ASSERGQLSYEQY
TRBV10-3	AISESELAKNIQY
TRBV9	ASSVETSGTGAQY
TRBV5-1	ASSLVGGRAGELF
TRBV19	ASTDSTDTQY
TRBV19	ASSGGQGYSNEQF
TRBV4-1	ASSQPDMGAF
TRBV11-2	ASSLRGSNPETQY
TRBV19	ASSIVSTGGQETQY
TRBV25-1	ASSRRLGGSHTDTQY
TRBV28	ASSTTGGPYVYSNQPQH
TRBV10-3	AISGDREKLF
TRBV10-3	AISQAGTASTDTQY
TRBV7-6	ASSLGTGTDEQF
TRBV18	ASSPRTSGGALETQY
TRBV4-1	ASSPQANYKTQY
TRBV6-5	ASGWGTQGGNEQF
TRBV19	ASSIVPRGQPQH
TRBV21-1	ASSVTAGTPRGHNEQF
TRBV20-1	SASKRGNSYEQY
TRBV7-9	ASSPGDTFQETQY
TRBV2	ATNGQLGSGNTIY
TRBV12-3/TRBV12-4	ASSTGGAYEQY
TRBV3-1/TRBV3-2	ASSLFGERGNTGELF
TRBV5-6	ASTRTSGSVKNEQF
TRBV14	ASSQAQGLSTQY
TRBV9	ASSVSPIYEQY
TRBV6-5	ASSYSTSGAQPQH
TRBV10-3	AISEFAGRTNEQF
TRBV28	ASSFGDLTNQPQH
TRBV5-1	ASSFGSGNGGTQY
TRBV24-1	ATSDYSPPTALLPNYEQY
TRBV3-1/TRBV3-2	ASSQVAGLGEQY